The 12 T cell receptor beta chains in this list originate from one sample, sequenced in a study of blood T cell repertoires in COVID-19. Assay: immunoSEQ multiplex PCR; the TCRdb copy retains only in-frame clones and omits some. The sample includes 350,000 to 550,000 clones, about 85% of them seen just once. The sample taken for sequencing was PBMCs or T cells enriched from blood (not recorded which). These TCRs come from a woman under 30 with acute COVID-19.

The V and J genes are TRBV4-3 and TRBJ2-2; 8 nucleotides line up with TRBD1. J gave up 2 bases and V 4 bases, and 3 bases lay outside the gene matches. The CDR3 consists of 15 residues. CDR1 is LGHNA and CDR2 is YSLEER in the germline V gene. The CDR3 coding sequence is TGCGCCAGCAGCCTCGGGACAGGAAACACCGGGGAGCTGTTTTTT. This codes for CASSLGTGNTGELFF.

This clone showed up just once. This chain connects TRBV24-1 to TRBJ2-1; 7 nucleotides match TRBD2. Germline V CDR1 and CDR2: KGHDR, SFDVKD. The CDR3 covers 11 residues. CDR3 residues: CAAGAGNEQFF. DNA for the CDR3: TGTGCGGCGGGAGCCGGCAATGAGCAGTTCTTC.

The V and J genes are TRBV2 and TRBJ1-2; no clear D. Germline V gene sequence: CDR1 SNHLY, CDR2 FYNNEI. The V end lost 3 bases, the J end lost 12 bases, and 5 bases lay between the germline ends. CDR3 length equals 9 residues. The CDR3 sequence: CASSDGDTF. As DNA, the CDR3 is TGTGCCAGCAGTGACGGGGACACCTTC.

The chain uses TRBV7-9 and TRBJ2-7; D is perhaps TRBD2 (6 bases). CDR1 is SEHNR, CDR2 FQNEAQ, per germline (reference sequence). This CDR3 is 16 amino acids long. Trimming removed 1 base at V and 2 bases at J, with 15 bases between. This CDR3 reads CASSLGFGRGAYEQYF. The DNA of the CDR3 is TGTGCCAGCAGCTTAGGTTTCGGGCGGGGAGCCTACGAGCAGTACTTC. Full variable domain (outside the CDR3, taken from reference TRBV7-9 and TRBJ2-7): DTGVSQNPRHKITKRGQNVTFRCDPISEHNRLYWYRQTLGQGPEFLTYFQNEAQLEKSRLLSDRFSAERPKGSFSTLEIQRTEQGDSAMYLCASSLGFGRGAYEQYFGPGTRLTVT.

A few counts support this clone. The chain combines TRBV7-2 with TRBJ2-7; D is ambiguous. Germline V CDR1 and CDR2: SGHTA, FQGNSA. The CDR3 has 13 amino acids. V was trimmed by 1 base and J by 1 base, leaving 5 bases between them. CDR3 sequence: CASSLGRSYEQYF. The CDR3 coding sequence is TGTGCCAGCAGCTTAGGCAGGTCCTACGAGCAGTACTTC.

A word on this clone: Other nucleotide sequences from this sample produce the same CDR3. The chain has TRBV27 and TRBJ2-7; D perhaps matches TRBD1 (6 bases). CDR1 and CDR2 from the germline V gene are MNHEY and SMNVEV (reference sequence). The CDR3 sequence is 14 residues long. Trimming removed 3 bases from V and 4 bases from J, with 13 bases in between. Here the CDR3 reads CASSLKGVLYEQYF. For the CDR3, the DNA is TGTGCCAGCAGTTTGAAGGGGGTCCTGTACGAGCAGTACTTC.

This clone has just a few counts. V usage is TRBV7-6 and J usage is TRBJ1-1; possible D gene TRBD1, 5 bases. Germline V gene lookup returns CDR1 SGHVS and CDR2 FNYEAQ. CDR3 size: 17 residues. Trimming pared 3 bases from V and 1 base from J, leaving 18 bases between. The CDR3 spells CASSFLSPITGNTEAFF. In DNA, the CDR3 is TGTGCCAGCAGCTTTCTTTCGCCCATCACAGGGAACACTGAAGCTTTCTTT.

The chain links TRBV7-9 to TRBJ2-3, with 11 bases matching TRBD2. Germline values: CDR1 SEHNR, CDR2 FQNEAQ (reference sequence). The V and J ends lost 4 bases and 4 bases, in that order; junction bases with no gene match: 4. There are 15 residues in the CDR3. The CDR3 here is CASSYLAGGSDTQYF. The CDR3 bases are TGTGCCAGCAGCTATCTAGCGGGAGGTTCAGATACGCAGTATTTT.

The chain joins TRBV29-1 to TRBJ2-1, with 9 nucleotides matching TRBD1. Unmatched junction bases numbered 2, after V lost 1 base and J lost 4 bases. This CDR3 has 14 amino acids. Germline V gives CDR1 SQVTM, CDR2 ANQGSEA. The CDR3 nucleotides read TGCAGCGTTGAAGCGGGACAGGGTTACAATGAGCAGTTCTTC. It specifies CSVEAGQGYNEQFF.

This chain uses TRBV10-3 with TRBJ2-4, with 10 bases aligning to TRBD2. CDR3 size: 18 residues. Looked up from germline, CDR1 is ENHRY and CDR2 is SYGVKD. Trimming cost V 3 bases and J 0 bases; bases outside gene matches: 8. The CDR3 nucleotides read TGTGCCATCAGTGAAGGAGCGGGGGGGTTTCTAGCCAAAAACATTCAGTACTTC. Amino acid sequence: CAISEGAGGFLAKNIQYF.

The genes are TRBV24-1 and TRBJ1-4; TRBD1 matches 8 bases. The CDR3 consists of 15 residues. The V gene end was trimmed by 4 bases and the J gene end by 10 bases; junction bases not matched to a gene: 10. Germline loops: CDR1 KGHDR, CDR2 SFDVKD. DNA of the CDR3: TGTGCCACCAGTGAAAAGGGACAGGAGGGGGGAAAACTGTTTTTT. Translation: CATSEKGQEGGKLFF.

In its sample, this clone was seen once. The chain carries TRBV23-1 and TRBJ2-7; D possibly corresponds to TRBD2 (7 bases). TRBV23-1 is designated an ORF whose function remains uncertain. V lost 2 bases and J 5 bases, leaving 16 bases between the germline ends. The CDR3 has 15 residues. The CDR3 sequence: CASSQSRGRAHEQYF. The CDR3 DNA reads TGCGCCAGCAGTCAAAGTAGGGGGAGGGCCCACGAGCAGTACTTC.